The text below deals with one T cell receptor beta chain. The sample belongs to a study of blood T cell repertoires in COVID-19. About the research overall: Both acute and convalescent COVID-19 samples were obtained from the United States, Italy and Spain. T cells, B-cell-depleted T cells, or PBMCs provided the cDNA or gDNA that served as material.

Under the authors' procedure: Reference gene primers were amplified, and this amplification served to estimate nucleated cell counts. Repertoires were generated with immunoSEQ multiplex PCR, while TCRdb's copy carries only in-frame clones and drops some. The DNA gave D and trimming, while V, J and clone size come from that table. Of tens of thousands of clones listed, more than 65% are singletons. The sequenced sample consisted of peripheral blood. This receptor was obtained from a woman older than 75 with active or convalescent COVID-19.

CDR3 residues: CASSLTTGTEAFF. As DNA, the CDR3 is TGTGCCAGCAGCCTAACTACAGGGACTGAAGCTTTCTTT. V usage is TRBV6-5 and J usage is TRBJ1-1, with a weak D call TRBD1 (6 bases). Between the trimmed V and J ends, which lost 6 bases and 5 bases, there was a span of 13 bases. This CDR3 has 13 residues. Germline V gene sequence: CDR1 MNHEY, CDR2 SVGAGI.